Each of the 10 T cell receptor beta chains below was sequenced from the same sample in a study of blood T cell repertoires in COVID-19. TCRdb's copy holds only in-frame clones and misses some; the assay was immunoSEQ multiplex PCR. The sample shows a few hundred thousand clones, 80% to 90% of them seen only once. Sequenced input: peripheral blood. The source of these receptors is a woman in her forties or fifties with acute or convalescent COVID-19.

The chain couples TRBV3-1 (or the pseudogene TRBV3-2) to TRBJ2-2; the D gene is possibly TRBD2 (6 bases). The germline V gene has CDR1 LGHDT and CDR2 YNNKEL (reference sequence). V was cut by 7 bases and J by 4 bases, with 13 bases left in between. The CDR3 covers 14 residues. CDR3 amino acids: CASNHRGGTGELFF. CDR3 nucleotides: TGTGCCAGCAACCACCGGGGAGGCACCGGGGAGCTGTTTTTT.

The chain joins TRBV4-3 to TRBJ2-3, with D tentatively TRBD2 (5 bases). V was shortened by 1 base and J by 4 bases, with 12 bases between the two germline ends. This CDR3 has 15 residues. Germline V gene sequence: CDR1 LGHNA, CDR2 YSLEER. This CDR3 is CASSQVPGYPDTQYF. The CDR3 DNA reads TGCGCCAGCAGCCAAGTTCCGGGATACCCAGATACGCAGTATTTT.

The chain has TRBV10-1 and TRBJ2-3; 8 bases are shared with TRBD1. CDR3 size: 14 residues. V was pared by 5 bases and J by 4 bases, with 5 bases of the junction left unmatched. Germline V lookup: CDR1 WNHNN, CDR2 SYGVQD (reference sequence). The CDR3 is CASSSQGASDTQYF. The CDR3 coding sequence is TGCGCCAGCAGTTCTCAGGGGGCGTCAGATACGCAGTATTTT.

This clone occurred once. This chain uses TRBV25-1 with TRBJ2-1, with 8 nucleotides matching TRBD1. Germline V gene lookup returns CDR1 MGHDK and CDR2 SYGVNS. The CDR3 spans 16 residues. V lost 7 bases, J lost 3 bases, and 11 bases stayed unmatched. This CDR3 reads CASIIQGAVDYNEQFF. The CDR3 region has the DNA TGTGCCAGCATCATTCAGGGGGCAGTAGACTACAATGAGCAGTTCTTC.

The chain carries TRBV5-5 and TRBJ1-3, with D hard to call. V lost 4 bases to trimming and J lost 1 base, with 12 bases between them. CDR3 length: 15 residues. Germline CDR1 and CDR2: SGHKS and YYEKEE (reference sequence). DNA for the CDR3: TGTGCCAGCAGCCGGACTGGCGGGTCTGGAAACACCATATATTTT. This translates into CASSRTGGSGNTIYF.

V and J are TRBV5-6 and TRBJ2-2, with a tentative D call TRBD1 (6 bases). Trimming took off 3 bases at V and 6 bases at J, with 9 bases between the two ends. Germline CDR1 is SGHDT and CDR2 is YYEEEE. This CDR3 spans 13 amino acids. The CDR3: CASSSRGSGELFF. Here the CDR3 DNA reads TGTGCCAGCAGCTCGAGGGGGTCCGGGGAGCTGTTTTTT. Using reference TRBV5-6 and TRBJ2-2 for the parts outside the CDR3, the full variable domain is DAGVTQSPTHLIKTRGQQVTLRCSPKSGHDTVSWYQQALGQGPQFIFQYYEEEERQRGNFPDRFSGHQFPNYSSELNVNALLLGDSALYLCASSSRGSGELFFGEGSRLTVL.

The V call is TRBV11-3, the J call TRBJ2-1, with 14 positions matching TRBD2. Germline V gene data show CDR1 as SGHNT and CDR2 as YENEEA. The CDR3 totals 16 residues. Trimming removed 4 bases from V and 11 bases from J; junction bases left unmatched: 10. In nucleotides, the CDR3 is TGTGCCAGCAGCTCCCGGACTAGCGGGGGGCCCTCTCAGCAGTTCTTC. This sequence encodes CASSSRTSGGPSQQFF. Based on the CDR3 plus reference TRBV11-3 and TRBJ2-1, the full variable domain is EAGVVQSPRYKIIEKKQPVAFWCNPISGHNTLYWYLQNLGQGPELLIRYENEEAVDDSQLPKDRFSAERLKGVDSTLKIQPAELGDSAVYLCASSSRTSGGPSQQFFGPGTRLTVL.

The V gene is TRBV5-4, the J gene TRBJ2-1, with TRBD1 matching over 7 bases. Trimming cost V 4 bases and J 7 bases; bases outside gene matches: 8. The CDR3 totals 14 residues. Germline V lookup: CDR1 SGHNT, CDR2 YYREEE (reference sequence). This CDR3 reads CASSMMTGMNEQFF. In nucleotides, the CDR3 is TGTGCCAGCAGCATGATGACAGGGATGAATGAGCAGTTCTTC. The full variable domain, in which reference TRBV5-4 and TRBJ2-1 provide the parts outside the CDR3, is ETGVTQSPTHLIKTRGQQVTLRCSSQSGHNTVSWYQQALGQGPQFIFQYYREEENGRGNFPPRFSGLQFPNYSSELNVNALELDDSALYLCASSMMTGMNEQFFGPGTRLTVL.

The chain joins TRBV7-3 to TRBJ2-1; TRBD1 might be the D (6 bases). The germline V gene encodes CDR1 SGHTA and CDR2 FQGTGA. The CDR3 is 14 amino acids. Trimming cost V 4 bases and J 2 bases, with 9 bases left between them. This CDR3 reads CASSWTAAYNEQFF. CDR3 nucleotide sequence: TGTGCCAGCAGCTGGACAGCAGCCTACAATGAGCAGTTCTTC.

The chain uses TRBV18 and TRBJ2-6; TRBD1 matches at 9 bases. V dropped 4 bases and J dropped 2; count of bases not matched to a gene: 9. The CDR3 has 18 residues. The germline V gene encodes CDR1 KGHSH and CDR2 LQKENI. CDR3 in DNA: TGTGCCAGCTCACTCATGCGGACAGGGGAAGCTGGGGCCAACGTCCTGACTTTC. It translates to CASSLMRTGEAGANVLTF.